These 25 T cell receptor beta chains share one sample of origin, sequenced in a study of blood T cell repertoires in COVID-19. Only in-frame clones appear in the TCRdb table, and some are missing; sequencing was by immunoSEQ multiplex PCR. This table holds 150,000 to 200,000 clones, 70% to 90% found once. The sequenced sample was peripheral blood. The receptors shown here come from a man aged 40-49 years with active or convalescent COVID-19.

This clone was recorded only once. The rearrangement links TRBV3-1 (or the pseudogene TRBV3-2) to TRBJ2-5, with 10 bases that match TRBD2. Germline CDR1 reads LGHDT; CDR2 reads YNNKEL (reference sequence). The CDR3 totals 17 residues. The trim removed 4 bases at V and 0 bases at J, leaving 8 bases unmatched. CDR3 loop: CASSRRGLAGDQETQYF. The DNA for the CDR3 is TGTGCCAGCAGCCGACGAGGGCTAGCGGGGGACCAAGAGACCCAGTACTTC.

The genes are TRBV3-1 (or the pseudogene TRBV3-2) and TRBJ2-5; D possibly corresponds to TRBD2 (5 bases). The germline V gene has CDR1 LGHDT and CDR2 YNNKEL (reference sequence). The CDR3 runs to 16 residues. Deletions cut 0 bases from V and 5 bases from J, with 16 bases between. The CDR3 bases are TGTGCCAGCAGCCAAGATGGGAGACCCGACCGGGAGACCCAGTACTTC. This gives the protein CASSQDGRPDRETQYF.

This rearrangement joins TRBV10-3 to TRBJ1-2; 10 bases line up with TRBD1. This CDR3 is built from 14 residues. The germline V gene has CDR1 ENHRY and CDR2 SYGVKD. With V trimmed by 5 bases and J by 6 bases, 6 bases remained unmatched. CDR3 nucleotide sequence: TGTGCCATCAGTCGGGACAGGGGTTTGGATGGCTACACCTTC. Protein: CAISRDRGLDGYTF.

The V call is TRBV5-8, the J call TRBJ2-1; 9 nucleotides agree with TRBD1. With V trimmed by 9 bases and J by 5 bases, 9 bases remained unmatched. CDR1 and CDR2 (germline): SGHTS, YDEGEE. CDR3 length equals 14 residues. CDR3 region: CATHWGQGHNEQFF. CDR3 DNA sequence: TGTGCCACCCACTGGGGACAGGGACACAATGAGCAGTTCTTC.

The V call is TRBV2, the J call TRBJ1-2; D unclear. The CDR3 covers 15 residues. Germline V CDR1 and CDR2: SNHLY, FYNNEI. Trimming stripped 0 bases from V and 6 bases from J, with 14 bases between. The CDR3 bases are TGTGCCAGCAGTGAAGCCGTGGATAGCAAGGATGGCTACACCTTC. This codes for CASSEAVDSKDGYTF. Combining the CDR3 with reference TRBV2 and TRBJ1-2 gives the whole variable domain EPEVTQTPSHQVTQMGQEVILRCVPISNHLYFYWYRQILGQKVEFLVSFYNNEISEKSEIFDDQFSVERPDGSNFTLKIRSTKLEDSAMYFCASSEAVDSKDGYTFGSGTRLTVV.

The chain recombines TRBV9 with TRBJ2-5; 9 bases match TRBD1. The CDR3 consists of 16 residues. The trim removed 0 bases at V and 2 bases at J, leaving 5 bases unmatched. CDR1 is SGDLS, CDR2 YYNGEE, per germline. The CDR3 here is CASSVGIGQGQETQYF. For the CDR3, the DNA is TGTGCCAGCAGCGTAGGAATTGGACAGGGGCAAGAGACCCAGTACTTC.

V is TRBV5-1 and J is TRBJ2-7, with 8 bases identical to TRBD1. The CDR3 length is 14 residues. Germline V gives CDR1 SGHRS, CDR2 YFSETQ. V lost 7 bases, J lost 2 bases, and 8 bases stayed unmatched. The CDR3 region is CASSTDRAAYEQYF. CDR3 in DNA: TGCGCCAGCTCGACGGACAGGGCGGCCTACGAGCAGTACTTC.

The CDR3 loop reads CASSESGNSPLHF. CDR3 nucleotide sequence: TGTGCCAGCAGTGAATCGGGGAATTCACCCCTCCACTTT. The chain joins TRBV25-1 to TRBJ1-6; no definite D call. The CDR3 runs 13 residues. Germline V CDR1 and CDR2: MGHDK, SYGVNS. V was trimmed by 1 base and J by 7 bases, leaving 5 bases between them.

This sequence joins TRBV3-1 (or the pseudogene TRBV3-2) and TRBJ2-1; D is possibly TRBD1 (6 bases). Trimming stripped 1 base from V and 5 bases from J, with 15 bases between. Germline V gene data show CDR1 as LGHDT and CDR2 as YNNKEL (reference sequence). The CDR3 loop spans 16 amino acids. The CDR3 spells CASSQGGTRIHNEQFF. DNA for the CDR3: TGTGCCAGCAGCCAAGGTGGGACAAGGATACACAATGAGCAGTTCTTC.

The rearrangement links TRBV14 to TRBJ1-6; TRBD1 is a possible D gene (5 bases). Trimming stripped 0 bases from V and 0 bases from J, with 15 bases between. Germline V gene data show CDR1 as SGHDN and CDR2 as FVKESK. CDR3 size: 19 residues. DNA for the CDR3: TGTGCCAGCAGCCAAGAACCGGCAGGGAAGGCCTCCTATAATTCACCCCTCCACTTT. Its protein product is CASSQEPAGKASYNSPLHF. The full variable domain, its missing parts supplied by reference TRBV14 and TRBJ1-6, is EAGVTQFPSHSVIEKGQTVTLRCDPISGHDNLYWYRRVMGKEIKFLLHFVKESKQDESGMPNNRFLAERTGGTYSTLKVQPAELEDSGVYFCASSQEPAGKASYNSPLHFGNGTRLTVT.

The chain has TRBV25-1 and TRBJ2-5; the D gene is possibly TRBD2 (5 bases). CDR1 MGHDK and CDR2 SYGVNS come from the germline V gene. The germline V and J ends were trimmed by 3 bases and 5 bases, with 13 bases remaining between them. This CDR3 is 14 amino acids long. The CDR3 bases are TGTGCCAGCAGTGATTTTGGTGGAGGTGAGACCCAGTACTTC. This codes for CASSDFGGGETQYF.

The chain has TRBV2 and TRBJ2-1; 8 bases are shared with TRBD2. CDR1 SNHLY and CDR2 FYNNEI come from the germline V gene. This CDR3 has 15 residues. The ends lost 7 bases at V and 3 bases at J; junction bases unmatched: 8. In DNA form, the CDR3 reads TGTGCCAGCACCGGAGATCGGGGGGGCTACAATGAGCAGTTCTTC. Its protein product is CASTGDRGGYNEQFF.

The CDR3 protein is CASSQGPDRGAFF. The CDR3 DNA sequence: TGTGCCAGCTCCCAAGGGCCCGACAGGGGAGCTTTCTTT. V and J are TRBV18 and TRBJ1-1, with 8 bases matching TRBD1. V was clipped by 6 bases and J by 10 bases; unmatched bases: 10. The CDR3 contains 13 residues. Germline CDR1 reads KGHSH; CDR2 reads LQKENI.

This chain connects TRBV6-5 to TRBJ2-5, with 7 bases matching TRBD1. The CDR3 is 13 residues long. V dropped 6 bases and J dropped 5; count of bases not matched to a gene: 6. Per the germline V gene, CDR1 is MNHEY and CDR2 is SVGAGI. CDR3 coding DNA: TGTGCCAGCAGAATAGGGACAGATGAGACCCAGTACTTC. This translates into CASRIGTDETQYF.

The V and J genes are TRBV7-8 and TRBJ2-7, with TRBD1 matching over 10 bases. Trimming at V came to 4 bases and at J to 3 bases, leaving 15 bases not matched to a gene. This CDR3 region has 18 residues. Germline V CDR1 and CDR2: SGHVS, FQNEAQ. The CDR3: CASSSPRMGTGDIYEQYF. DNA of the CDR3: TGTGCCAGCAGCTCTCCCAGAATGGGGACAGGGGATATCTACGAGCAGTACTTC.

V usage is TRBV3-1 (or the pseudogene TRBV3-2) and J usage is TRBJ2-5; TRBD2 matches 7 bases. This CDR3 is 12 amino acids long. Germline values: CDR1 LGHDT, CDR2 YNNKEL (reference sequence). V dropped 3 bases and J dropped 5; count of bases not matched to a gene: 0. The CDR3 loop is CASSQGGETQYF. The CDR3 nucleotides are TGTGCCAGCAGCCAGGGAGGGGAGACCCAGTACTTC.

J is TRBJ1-5 and V is TRBV2; 10 bases agree with TRBD1. Germline CDR1 is SNHLY and CDR2 is FYNNEI. The CDR3 runs 13 residues. V shed 8 bases, J shed 5 bases, and the junction held 3 bases outside the gene matches. The CDR3 sequence is CASWTGGDQPQHF. CDR3 DNA sequence: TGTGCCAGCTGGACAGGGGGAGATCAGCCCCAGCATTTT.

The chain is built from TRBV5-1 and TRBJ1-2; D is ambiguous. CDR1 is SGHRS and CDR2 is YFSETQ in the germline V gene. The V and J ends lost 2 bases and 7 bases respectively, with 12 bases between them. The CDR3 sequence is 13 residues long. The CDR3 nucleotides are TGCGCCAGCAGCTTTGACAAGCTCCTTGGCTACACCTTC. Protein sequence: CASSFDKLLGYTF.

The chain carries TRBV28 and TRBJ1-5, with D perhaps matching TRBD1 (5 bases). Trimming left V 6 bases short and J 3 bases short, with 12 bases between. Germline V gene data show CDR1 as MDHEN and CDR2 as SYDVKM. CDR3 length equals 14 residues. Here the CDR3 DNA reads TGTGCCAGCAGGGACACACAATCCAATCAGCCCCAGCATTTT. Residues: CASRDTQSNQPQHF.

The CDR3 loop reads CASPGEGRSYNSPLHF. The CDR3 DNA reads TGCGCCAGCCCTGGCGAGGGTAGATCCTATAATTCACCCCTCCACTTT. J is TRBJ1-6 and V is TRBV5-1; D remains unclear. The CDR3 consists of 16 residues. Germline V gene sequence: CDR1 SGHRS, CDR2 YFSETQ. The V end was cut by 7 bases, the J end by 1 base, with 15 bases between.

This clone was picked up one time. V is TRBV24-1 and J is TRBJ2-7, with D maybe TRBD1 (5 bases). Trimming stripped 4 bases from V and 0 bases from J, with 9 bases between. The CDR3 sequence is 14 residues long. Per the germline V gene, CDR1 is KGHDR and CDR2 is SFDVKD. CDR3 coding DNA: TGTGCCACCAGTGACCCGACAGTCTCCTACGAGCAGTACTTC. It is translated as CATSDPTVSYEQYF.

J is TRBJ2-1 and V is TRBV19; the D is unclear. Deletions cut 6 bases from V and 4 bases from J, with 7 bases between. CDR1 is LNHDA and CDR2 is SQIVND in the germline V gene (reference sequence). This CDR3 is built from 12 residues. CDR3 protein: CASRPQYNEQFF. DNA for the CDR3: TGTGCCAGTAGGCCACAATACAATGAGCAGTTCTTC. Filled out from reference TRBV19 and TRBJ2-1, the complete variable domain reads DGGITQSPKYLFRKEGQNVTLSCEQNLNHDAMYWYRQDPGQGLRLIYYSQIVNDFQKGDIAEGYSVSREKKESFPLTVTSAQKNPTAFYLCASRPQYNEQFFGPGTRLTVL.

The J gene is TRBJ1-4, the V gene TRBV4-2; D is unresolved. The CDR3 is 16 amino acids. The germline V gene encodes CDR1 LGHNA and CDR2 YNFKEQ. V lost 4 bases, J lost 5 bases, and 17 bases lay in between. CDR3 nucleotides: TGTGCCAGCAGCCTACCGCTTGAGGGTCGGAATGAAAAACTGTTTTTT. Translating it yields CASSLPLEGRNEKLFF.

V gene TRBV7-2 combines with J gene TRBJ2-1; 9 nucleotides align to TRBD2. In germline, CDR1 is SGHTA, CDR2 FQGNSA. CDR3 length equals 15 residues. Unmatched junction bases numbered 2, after V lost 3 bases and J lost 2 bases. This CDR3 reads CASSLLAGPYNEQFF. The CDR3 nucleotides read TGTGCCAGCAGCTTGCTAGCGGGGCCCTACAATGAGCAGTTCTTC.

This clone has only a few counts. The chain carries TRBV19 and TRBJ2-1, with D possibly TRBD2 on 7 matching bases. The germline V and J ends were trimmed by 4 bases and 4 bases, with 17 bases remaining between them. Germline CDR1 and CDR2: LNHDA and SQIVND (reference sequence). The CDR3 is 16 amino acids. The CDR3 nucleotides are TGTGCCAGTAGTACCCCTAAGGCGGGGGCTTACAATGAGCAGTTCTTC. Translation: CASSTPKAGAYNEQFF.